This entry lists 29 T cell receptor beta chains sequenced from one sample in a study of regulatory T cells in long-lasting Graves disease (dated by TCRdb to about 2021). This specimen's time point label, interpreted: newly diagnosed GD, antithyroid drugs for less than 3 months. For both TCR sequencing and RNA sequencing, RNA was extracted from PBMCs in TRIzol. Libraries came from multiplex PCR. Sequencing relied on an Illumina HiSeq 4000. To build TCR beta libraries, CDR3 regions were amplified by Arm-PCR using iRepertoire HTBI primers. TCRdb reprocessed the public reads (quality trimming at Q25 with fastp, clone calling with MiXCR) and kept in-frame beta chains. Each entry is one CDR3 protein sequence, shown with its most common DNA and genes. The sample has approximately 480,000 distinct CDR3 sequences on record, roughly 17% of them singletons. The leading ten clones occupy approximately 12% of the sample.

The sample was also linked to a second study, of T cells in Graves' hyperthyroidism and ophthalmopathy.

Here the sequenced sample was peripheral blood mononuclear cells (PBMCs), taken at new diagnosis, from a patient treated with antithyroid drugs. The receptors here all came from a man between 40 and 49 years old with Graves disease. Donor details come from another sample of the same person, matched by shared clones.

This chain connects TRBV28 to TRBJ2-1; TRBD2 matches at 7 bases. V was clipped by 3 bases and J by 3 bases; unmatched bases: 8. The CDR3 covers 16 residues. CDR1 and CDR2 from the germline V gene are MDHEN and SYDVKM. The CDR3 DNA reads as TGTGCCAGCAGTTTCCCCAGGGACTATAACTACAATGAGCAGTTCTTC. Residues: CASSFPRDYNYNEQFF.

This sequence joins TRBV10-3 and TRBJ2-4; D not certain. The CDR3 loop spans 17 amino acids. V was pared by 2 bases and J by 0 bases, with 14 bases between. Germline lookup yields CDR1 ENHRY and CDR2 SYGVKD. The CDR3 sequence is CAISEDLGTLAKNIQYF. CDR3 bases: TGTGCCATCAGTGAGGACCTTGGCACCCTAGCCAAAAACATTCAGTACTTC.

The genes are TRBV2 and TRBJ2-7; 9 positions agree with TRBD2. There are 20 residues in the CDR3. Germline CDR1 and CDR2: SNHLY and FYNNEI. Unmatched junction bases numbered 22, after V lost 5 bases and J lost 2 bases. Here the CDR3 reads CASSLKAASGSGSPPYEQYF. The DNA for the CDR3 is TGTGCCAGCAGTCTTAAGGCCGCCTCGGGTAGCGGGAGCCCCCCCTACGAGCAGTACTTC.

This clonotype was seen at least ten times. CDR3: CSARDHGGLAPNTGELFF. The CDR3 coding sequence is TGCAGTGCTAGAGATCACGGGGGGCTAGCCCCGAACACCGGGGAGCTGTTTTTT. This chain links TRBV20-1 with TRBJ2-2, with D perhaps matching TRBD2 (7 bases). This CDR3 contains 18 residues. Trimming took off 0 bases at V and 0 bases at J, with 17 bases between the two ends. In germline, CDR1 is DFQATT, CDR2 SNEGSKA (reference sequence).

There are many counts of this clonotype. The V and J genes are TRBV5-1 and TRBJ2-7; D is uncertain. The CDR3 is 13 residues long. Germline V gene data show CDR1 as SGHRS and CDR2 as YFSETQ. Trimming stripped 4 bases from V and 0 bases from J, with 8 bases between. CDR3 DNA sequence: TGCGCCAGCAGCCGAAGCAACTCCTACGAGCAGTACTTC. Its protein product is CASSRSNSYEQYF.

This clonotype has ten or more counts. The chain has TRBV28 and TRBJ2-5; TRBD2 matches at 14 bases. There are 16 residues in the CDR3. Germline values: CDR1 MDHEN, CDR2 SYDVKM. Unmatched junction bases numbered 7, after V lost 6 bases and J lost 4 bases. CDR3 in DNA: TGTGCCAGCAGCTCGGGACTAGCGGGAGTAGGAGAGACCCAGTACTTC. Encoded protein: CASSSGLAGVGETQYF.

As for this clonotype: One base away lies a much larger clone, so this may be a sequencing read error. The chain uses TRBV24-1 and TRBJ2-1; D gene unclear. This CDR3 has 12 residues. Trimming removed 0 bases at V and 8 bases at J, with 4 bases between. Per germline, CDR1 KGHDR and CDR2 SFDVKD. CDR3: CATSDLTDEQFF. In nucleotides, the CDR3 is TGTGCCACCAGTGATTTGACCGATGAGCAGTTCTTC.

This clonotype was seen a few times. V is TRBV6-5 and J is TRBJ2-3; tentative D call: TRBD2 (5 bases). V was cut by 2 bases and J by 3 bases, with 9 bases left in between. Looked up from germline, CDR1 is MNHEY and CDR2 is SVGAGI. The CDR3 is 14 amino acids. The DNA for the CDR3 is TGTGCCAGCAGTTACGATGAGGGTACAGATACGCAGTATTTT. Protein: CASSYDEGTDTQYF.

This clonotype has at least ten counts. The junction differs from germline at one of its ends, possibly a read error. The chain combines TRBV5-1 with TRBJ2-2; tentative D call: TRBD1 (5 bases). CDR1 SGHRS and CDR2 YFSETQ come from the germline V gene. CDR3 size: 15 residues. The DNA for the CDR3 is TGTGCCAGCAGCTTGAATCAGGGTCGGGCCGGGGAGCTGTTTTTT. Translation: CASSLNQGRAGELFF.

This clonotype was seen a handful of times. The chain carries TRBV6-2 or TRBV6-3 and TRBJ1-5; D may be TRBD1 (6 bases). Germline V gene lookup returns CDR1 MNHEY and CDR2 SVGEGT. The CDR3 consists of 14 residues. V was pared by 7 bases and J by 0 bases, with 10 bases between. The CDR3 is CASTGTLSNQPQHF. The CDR3 DNA reads as TGTGCCAGCACGGGGACACTTAGCAATCAGCCCCAGCATTTT.

This rearrangement joins TRBV20-1 to TRBJ2-1, with 14 bases fitting TRBD2. V was clipped by 5 bases and J by 0 bases; unmatched bases: 9. Germline V lookup: CDR1 DFQATT, CDR2 SNEGSKA (reference sequence). The CDR3 has 18 residues. CDR3 DNA: TGCAGTGCTTTTGGGACTAGCGGGAGTATTAACTCCTACAATGAGCAGTTCTTC. This sequence encodes CSAFGTSGSINSYNEQFF.

This clonotype was counted ten times or more. This chain connects TRBV6-2 or TRBV6-3 to TRBJ1-2; possible D gene TRBD1, 6 bases. From germline, CDR1 is MNHEY and CDR2 SVGEGT. With 5 bases removed from V and 5 bases from J, the gap between germline ends came to 12 bases. The CDR3 is 13 amino acids. CDR3 protein: CASSDPGAYGYTF. The CDR3, as DNA: TGTGCCAGCAGTGACCCGGGGGCTTATGGCTACACCTTC.

There are many counts of this clonotype. J is TRBJ2-7 and V is TRBV12-3 or TRBV12-4; unclear D gene. Between the trimmed V and J ends, which lost 3 bases and 0 bases, there was a span of 6 bases. This CDR3 comprises 13 residues. The CDR3 DNA reads TGTGCCAGCAGTTTGGTCAACTCCTACGAGCAGTACTTC. Translation gives CASSLVNSYEQYF.

This clonotype was detected many times. The J gene is TRBJ2-7, the V gene TRBV28, with D perhaps TRBD1 (6 bases). Trimming removed 4 bases from V and 5 bases from J, with 15 bases in between. In germline, CDR1 is MDHEN, CDR2 SYDVKM. There are 14 residues in the CDR3. The chain's CDR3 is CASSWVGGKDEQYF. The CDR3 DNA sequence: TGTGCCAGCAGTTGGGTAGGGGGAAAGGACGAGCAGTACTTC. Supplemented by reference TRBV28 and TRBJ2-7, the full variable domain reads DVKVTQSSRYLVKRTGEKVFLECVQDMDHENMFWYRQDPGLGLRLIYFSYDVKMKEKGDIPEGYSVSREKKERFSLILESASTNQTSMYLCASSWVGGKDEQYFGPGTRLTVT.

In regard to this clonotype: One base away lies a much larger clone, so this may be a sequencing read error. The rearrangement uses TRBV10-2 and TRBJ2-5, with 8 bases fitting TRBD2. Looked up from germline, CDR1 is WSHSY and CDR2 is SAAADI. J was trimmed by 1 base and V by 7 bases; bases with no gene match: 8. CDR3 length: 15 amino acids. The CDR3 nucleotides read TGCGCCAGCATCCGGCGACTAGCGCCCCAAGAGACCCAGTACTTC. Amino acids: CASIRRLAPQETQYF.

This clonotype appeared many times. V usage is TRBV9 and J usage is TRBJ1-1; D gene ambiguous. Germline CDR1 SGDLS, CDR2 YYNGEE. The CDR3 is made up of 13 amino acids. Trimming removed 4 bases from V and 3 bases from J, with 10 bases in between. This chain's CDR3 is CASSLESDTEAFF. CDR3 nucleotide sequence: TGTGCCAGCAGCCTTGAGAGCGACACTGAAGCTTTCTTT.

This clonotype was seen at least ten times. This chain joins TRBV2 and TRBJ1-5; possibly TRBD1 for D (5 bases). The CDR3 length is 15 residues. Germline lookup yields CDR1 SNHLY and CDR2 FYNNEI. V lost 8 bases, J lost 3 bases, and 17 bases lay in between. The CDR3 spells CASRPGARYNQPQHF. CDR3 bases: TGTGCCAGCCGCCCCGGGGCACGCTACAATCAGCCCCAGCATTTT.

A few counts support this clonotype. The genes are TRBV9 and TRBJ2-7; 9 nucleotides align to TRBD1. Trimming at V came to 3 bases and at J to 1 base, leaving 5 bases not matched to a gene. Germline lookup yields CDR1 SGDLS and CDR2 YYNGEE. The CDR3 covers 15 residues. CDR3 region: CASSGQGGPSYEQYF. DNA for the CDR3: TGTGCCAGCAGCGGACAGGGGGGCCCGTCCTACGAGCAGTACTTC.

The chain employs TRBV6-1 and TRBJ2-3; 10 bases match TRBD2. J was trimmed by 6 bases and V by 3 bases; bases with no gene match: 9. The germline gives CDR1 MNHNS, CDR2 SASEGT. The CDR3 runs to 16 residues. CDR3 in DNA: TGTGCCAGCAGTGAGTCTAGCGGGAGCCGCGGGGATACGCAGTATTTT. It specifies CASSESSGSRGDTQYF.

The chain employs TRBV20-1 and TRBJ2-1; 7 positions agree with TRBD2. This CDR3 region has 15 residues. Per germline, CDR1 DFQATT and CDR2 SNEGSKA (reference sequence). V lost 4 bases, J lost 5 bases, and 11 bases stayed unmatched. Here the CDR3 reads CSANPRVLADNEQFF. Written as DNA, the CDR3 is TGCAGTGCTAACCCCCGGGTTCTAGCGGACAATGAGCAGTTCTTC.

V usage is TRBV29-1 and J usage is TRBJ2-5; D is unclear. This CDR3 is 12 amino acids long. Between the trimmed V and J ends, which lost 3 bases and 1 base, there was a span of 6 bases. CDR1 SQVTM and CDR2 ANQGSEA come from the germline V gene. DNA for the CDR3: TGCAGCGTTGAGCCCGCCCAAGAGACCCAGTACTTC. Its protein product is CSVEPAQETQYF.

There are many counts of this clonotype. The chain links TRBV5-1 to TRBJ1-1, with 10 bases aligning to TRBD1. V was clipped by 0 bases and J by 4 bases; unmatched bases: 3. CDR3 size: 15 residues. Per the germline V gene, CDR1 is SGHRS and CDR2 is YFSETQ. The CDR3 protein is CASSLGQGAATEAFF. As DNA, the CDR3 is TGCGCCAGCAGCTTGGGACAGGGGGCCGCCACTGAAGCTTTCTTT.

The sample holds many counts of this clonotype. This chain joins TRBV3-1 and TRBJ2-4; 7 positions agree with TRBD2. Germline-derived CDR1 and CDR2 are LGHDT and YNNKEL (reference sequence). V shed 4 bases, J shed 6 bases, and the junction held 6 bases outside the gene matches. This CDR3 contains 14 residues. CDR3 region: CASSPGGGRNIQYF. DNA of the CDR3: TGTGCCAGCAGCCCAGGAGGCGGGAGAAACATTCAGTACTTC.

The V and J genes are TRBV5-8 and TRBJ2-4; 15 nucleotides line up with TRBD2. Trimming removed 1 base from V and 7 bases from J; junction bases left unmatched: 3. Germline CDR1 is SGHTS and CDR2 is YDEGEE. CDR3 length: 16 amino acids. This chain's CDR3 is CASSLIGTSGRNIQYF. Written as DNA, the CDR3 is TGTGCCAGCAGCTTGATCGGGACTAGCGGGAGGAACATTCAGTACTTC.

The chain uses TRBV7-9 and TRBJ2-7; a possible D gene is TRBD1 (6 bases). Germline CDR1 and CDR2: SEHNR and FQNEAQ (reference sequence). V lost 6 bases and J lost 3, with 15 bases in between. This CDR3 is built from 14 residues. The CDR3 protein is CASSSGTTIYEQYF. CDR3 DNA sequence: TGTGCCAGCAGTTCCGGGACAACTATCTACGAGCAGTACTTC.

This clonotype was found a few times. The chain recombines TRBV27 with TRBJ2-7; 7 positions match TRBD2. The CDR3 runs to 15 residues. Unmatched junction bases numbered 13, after V lost 5 bases and J lost 6 bases. CDR1 MNHEY and CDR2 SMNVEV come from the germline V gene (reference sequence). The CDR3 loop is CASSLRGGRGSEQYF. The CDR3 DNA sequence: TGTGCCAGCAGTCTAAGGGGCGGGAGAGGTTCCGAGCAGTACTTC.

The gene calls are TRBV10-1 and TRBJ2-1, with TRBD1 as a possible D gene (6 bases). The germline V gene encodes CDR1 WNHNN and CDR2 SYGVQD (reference sequence). CDR3 length equals 16 residues. V was cut by 2 bases and J by 2 bases, with 13 bases left in between. In DNA form, the CDR3 reads TGCGCCAGCAGTGAGAGGGGGAGATCGACCTACAATGAGCAGTTCTTC. Its translation is CASSERGRSTYNEQFF.

A few counts support this clonotype. The chain couples TRBV3-1 to TRBJ2-1, with 7 bases lining up with TRBD1. Trimming removed 4 bases from V and 7 bases from J; junction bases left unmatched: 13. The CDR3 consists of 16 residues. From germline, CDR1 is LGHDT and CDR2 YNNKEL (reference sequence). The chain's CDR3 is CASSLRHSGQLNEQFF. The CDR3 DNA reads TGTGCCAGCAGCCTCCGACACTCGGGACAGCTTAATGAGCAGTTCTTC.

Ten or more counts support this clonotype. This chain uses TRBV27 with TRBJ2-5; D ambiguous. CDR3 size: 16 residues. The V gene's germline CDR1 is MNHEY and CDR2 SMNVEV (reference sequence). V lost 5 bases and J 3 bases, leaving 19 bases between the germline ends. CDR3 amino acids: CASSQNNPRIKETQYF. DNA of the CDR3: TGTGCCAGCAGTCAAAACAATCCGAGAATTAAAGAGACCCAGTACTTC.